The entry that follows covers one T cell receptor (beta chain) sequence. The data were taken from a study of control samples from healthy donors and cancer patients. The CDR3 is made up of 14 amino acids. Germline V gene data show CDR1 as LGHDT and CDR2 as YNNKEL (reference sequence). Trimming pared 0 bases from V and 9 bases from J, leaving 12 bases between. The repertoire was sequenced with immunoSEQ multiplex PCR; TCRdb's copy has only in-frame clones and lacks some. The sample shows roughly 140,000 clones, approximately 88% of them seen only once. Sequenced input: blood. This clonotype originated in a man in his thirties or forties in good health. The chain carries TRBV3-1 (or the pseudogene TRBV3-2) and TRBJ1-5; TRBD1 is a possible D gene (5 bases). CDR3 sequence (DNA): TGTGCCAGCAGCCAAGATCGGGGGACGGGGCCCCAGCATTTT. This translates into CASSQDRGTGPQHF.